This is a list of T cell receptor beta chains from one sample in a study of cytomegalovirus exposure and HLA in healthy donors. The repertoire was sequenced with immunoSEQ multiplex PCR; TCRdb's copy has only in-frame clones and lacks some. Of fewer than 250,000 clones in the sample, around nine tenths were seen once. Sequences were obtained from PBMCs. These receptor sequences come from a man aged 18 to 29 in good health and CMV-seronegative. CDR3s include the opening cysteine and the closing phenylalanine or tryptophan. The listing skips clone size in some rows; elsewhere it reads once, few, many or a size class.

v_gene: TRBV27
j_gene: TRBJ2-5
abundance: .
CDR3aa: CASSFSELAGETQYF

v_gene: TRBV6-1
j_gene: TRBJ2-1
abundance: .
CDR3aa: CATNRDRVTNEQFF

v_gene: TRBV7-2
j_gene: TRBJ2-7
abundance: few
CDR3aa: CASSLGTRGTEQYF

v_gene: TRBV10-3
j_gene: TRBJ1-5
abundance: .
CDR3aa: CAISATGKSNQPQHF

v_gene: TRBV21-1
j_gene: TRBJ2-3
abundance: few
CDR3aa: CASSVYQTTDTQYF

v_gene: TRBV7-2
j_gene: TRBJ1-1
abundance: .
CDR3aa: CASRFSGPESTEAFF

v_gene: TRBV19
j_gene: TRBJ1-2
abundance: .
CDR3aa: CASRGQGVEGYTF

v_gene: TRBV19
j_gene: TRBJ2-7
abundance: few
CDR3aa: CASSPPGDYEQYF

v_gene: TRBV27
j_gene: TRBJ2-7
abundance: .
CDR3aa: CASSLTLGGEQYF

v_gene: TRBV7-8
j_gene: TRBJ1-2
abundance: few
CDR3aa: CASSLVVTGQGSSNYGYTF

v_gene: TRBV9
j_gene: TRBJ2-2
abundance: .
CDR3aa: CASSVVAGVPGYTGELFF

v_gene: TRBV30
j_gene: TRBJ1-6
abundance: few
CDR3aa: CAWSVTGGSPLHF

v_gene: TRBV6-5
j_gene: TRBJ1-6
abundance: .
CDR3aa: CASSPGQFNSPLHF

v_gene: TRBV28
j_gene: TRBJ2-7
abundance: .
CDR3aa: CASDTVGTYEQYF

v_gene: TRBV7-9
j_gene: TRBJ1-1
abundance: .
CDR3aa: CASSLEGEAEAFF

v_gene: TRBV18
j_gene: TRBJ2-7
abundance: .
CDR3aa: CASSPLPTGATAYEQYF

v_gene: TRBV29-1
j_gene: TRBJ2-2
abundance: .
CDR3aa: CSVRGPGELFF

v_gene: TRBV5-1
j_gene: TRBJ1-4
abundance: .
CDR3aa: CASSFGQGNEKLFF

v_gene: TRBV9
j_gene: TRBJ2-7
abundance: .
CDR3aa: CASSLGGDTYEQYF

v_gene: TRBV7-2
j_gene: TRBJ1-2
abundance: few
CDR3aa: CASSSSEARNYGYTF

v_gene: TRBV6-5
j_gene: TRBJ2-7
abundance: .
CDR3aa: CASSYLVAAGYEQYF

v_gene: TRBV27
j_gene: TRBJ2-7
abundance: .
CDR3aa: CASSSGAGLTYEQYF

v_gene: TRBV27
j_gene: TRBJ1-2
abundance: .
CDR3aa: CASRSRQDYGYTF

v_gene: TRBV5-1
j_gene: TRBJ2-7
abundance: few
CDR3aa: CASSLNAGPSYEQYF

v_gene: TRBV5-1
j_gene: TRBJ1-1
abundance: .
CDR3aa: CASSLQGANTEAFF

v_gene: TRBV10-3
j_gene: TRBJ2-7
abundance: .
CDR3aa: CAIGQYEQYF

v_gene: TRBV15
j_gene: TRBJ2-5
abundance: .
CDR3aa: CATSRGPFLAIPQETQYF

v_gene: TRBV7-2
j_gene: TRBJ2-2
abundance: .
CDR3aa: CASSLARASGLTGELFF

v_gene: TRBV2
j_gene: TRBJ2-5
abundance: .
CDR3aa: CASLRPSGGSETQYF

v_gene: TRBV25-1
j_gene: TRBJ2-1
abundance: .
CDR3aa: CASSVSGRETFF

v_gene: TRBV4-1
j_gene: TRBJ2-1
abundance: once
CDR3aa: CASSPNEAGEQFF

v_gene: TRBV9
j_gene: TRBJ1-2
abundance: few
CDR3aa: CASGTATGYTF

v_gene: TRBV6-5
j_gene: TRBJ2-7
abundance: .
CDR3aa: CASSSGVSGEQYF

v_gene: TRBV7-2
j_gene: TRBJ2-1
abundance: .
CDR3aa: CASSYLSGRAGEQFF

v_gene: TRBV28
j_gene: TRBJ1-5
abundance: .
CDR3aa: CASSFWGTGFQPQHF

v_gene: TRBV4-1
j_gene: TRBJ2-7
abundance: .
CDR3aa: CASSQVGGDEQYF

v_gene: TRBV7-2
j_gene: TRBJ1-6
abundance: .
CDR3aa: CASSLGQTNHF

v_gene: TRBV5-6
j_gene: TRBJ1-6
abundance: .
CDR3aa: CASSLRTGYSPLHF

v_gene: TRBV6-6
j_gene: TRBJ1-5
abundance: .
CDR3aa: CASSYPDQPQHF

v_gene: TRBV7-9
j_gene: TRBJ2-2
abundance: .
CDR3aa: CARTGGANGELFF

v_gene: TRBV6-5
j_gene: TRBJ1-3
abundance: .
CDR3aa: CASSYRTGAGNTIYF

v_gene: TRBV5-4
j_gene: TRBJ2-3
abundance: .
CDR3aa: CASSLKGAPSSTDTQYF

v_gene: TRBV7-9
j_gene: TRBJ2-7
abundance: few
CDR3aa: CASSLVGTAYEQYF

v_gene: TRBV11-3
j_gene: TRBJ1-1
abundance: .
CDR3aa: CASSSPGSAKAFF

v_gene: TRBV7-2
j_gene: TRBJ2-7
abundance: .
CDR3aa: CASSDPGGRSYEQYF

v_gene: TRBV21-1
j_gene: TRBJ2-1
abundance: .
CDR3aa: CASRDDRGALNEQFF